The rows below give T cell receptor beta chains drawn from one sample of a study of CD8+ T cells in alopecia areata. The method was immunoSEQ multiplex PCR; TCRdb's version includes in-frame clones alone and lacks a portion of them. The sample includes about 140,000 clones, approximately 86% seen only once; the top ten take about 12%. This specimen was CD8+ T cells sorted from blood, taken at week 4, from a patient treated with tofacitinib. The receptors originated from a human donor with alopecia areata. Both conserved end residues are part of each CDR3. Each record gives: V gene, D gene, J gene, clone size, CDR3 protein, CDR3 DNA. A D gene is named only where the DNA matches it firmly. Some rows have no size entry. The others give once, few or many, or a class for an expanded clone.

>TRBV6-5|NA|TRBJ2-7|NA
CASSSSRYEQYF
TGTGCCAGCAGTTCCAGTCGGTACGAGCAGTACTTC
>TRBV29-1|NA|TRBJ2-7|NA
CSVESGAYEQYF
TGCAGCGTTGAATCGGGGGCTTACGAGCAGTACTTC
>TRBV11-2|TRBD1|TRBJ1-1|NA
CASSPQTGTTEAFF
TGTGCCAGCAGCCCACAGACAGGGACCACTGAAGCTTTCTTT
>TRBV7-9|NA|TRBJ1-2|NA
CASSSGSYGYTF
TGTGCCAGCAGCTCCGGATCTTATGGCTACACCTTC
>TRBV7-9|NA|TRBJ2-1|NA
CASSPWDTNNEQFF
TGTGCCAGCAGCCCTTGGGACACCAACAATGAGCAGTTCTTC
>TRBV13|NA|TRBJ2-2|NA
CASSSGSRRTGELFF
TGTGCCAGCAGCTCTGGGTCTAGGAGGACCGGGGAGCTGTTTTTT
>TRBV7-3|NA|TRBJ2-5|NA
CASSLRAGIQETQYF
TGTGCCAGCAGCTTAAGGGCAGGGATCCAAGAGACCCAGTACTTC
>TRBV7-2|TRBD1|TRBJ1-4|NA
CASRVGTVSNEKLFF
TGTGCCAGCAGGGTTGGGACAGTATCGAATGAAAAACTGTTTTTT
>TRBV2|NA|TRBJ2-7|NA
CASSWGQRTYEQYF
TGTGCCAGCAGTTGGGGTCAGAGGACCTACGAGCAGTACTTC
>TRBV27|NA|TRBJ1-2|NA
CASSLFQGANYGYTF
TGTGCCAGCAGTTTATTCCAGGGAGCTAACTATGGCTACACCTTC
>TRBV27|TRBD2|TRBJ2-2|NA
CASSLFGVAGEAGELFF
TGTGCCAGCAGTTTATTTGGGGTAGCGGGAGAGGCCGGGGAGCTGTTTTTT
>TRBV9|NA|TRBJ2-2|NA
CASSPRDPNTGELFF
TGTGCCAGCAGCCCCCGGGACCCGAACACCGGGGAGCTGTTTTTT
>TRBV7-9|NA|TRBJ2-5|once
CASSLSNQETQYF
TGTGCCAGCAGCTTATCCAACCAAGAGACCCAGTACTTC
>TRBV4-1|NA|TRBJ2-7|NA
CASSQGRDPSYEQYF
TGCGCCAGCAGCCAAGGGCGGGACCCTTCCTACGAGCAGTACTTC
>TRBV12-5|TRBD1|TRBJ2-1|NA
CASGLPGQEYVSQFF
TGTGCTAGTGGTTTGCCGGGACAGGAGTATGTATCACAGTTCTTC
>TRBV6-5|NA|TRBJ2-3|NA
CASSYTDTDTQYF
TGTGCCAGCAGTTACACTGACACAGATACGCAGTATTTT
>TRBV5-4|TRBD2|TRBJ2-5|NA
CASSFSGGARETQYF
TGTGCCAGCAGCTTTAGCGGGGGGGCCAGAGAGACCCAGTACTTC
>TRBV5-1|NA|TRBJ1-1|few
CASSFRTLNTEAFF
TGCGCCAGCAGCTTTCGGACCCTGAACACTGAAGCTTTCTTT
>TRBV7-9|NA|TRBJ2-7|NA
CASSWDRDSSYEQYF
TGTGCCAGCAGCTGGGACCGGGATTCCTCCTACGAGCAGTACTTC
>TRBV9|TRBD1|TRBJ2-3|NA
CASSPFGDRGRADTQYF
TGTGCCAGCAGCCCCTTTGGGGACAGGGGGCGCGCAGATACGCAGTATTTT
>TRBV13|NA|TRBJ2-7|NA
CASSLTGLVNEQYF
TGTGCCAGCAGCTTAACGGGTTTGGTTAACGAGCAGTACTTC
>TRBV9|NA|TRBJ2-7|NA
CASSVEGTSRYEQYF
TGTGCCAGCAGCGTAGAAGGGACGTCCCGCTACGAGCAGTACTTC
>TRBV14|NA|TRBJ2-1|NA
CASSQDMRVGDNEQFF
TGTGCCAGCAGCCAAGATATGAGGGTGGGGGACAATGAGCAGTTCTTC
>TRBV14|NA|TRBJ2-2|NA
CASSPETGPTGELFF
TGTGCCAGCAGCCCCGAGACAGGACCCACCGGGGAGCTGTTTTTT
>TRBV10-2|NA|TRBJ2-1|NA
CASSETGLGLNEQFF
TGCGCCAGCAGTGAAACAGGTTTAGGCCTCAATGAGCAGTTCTTC
>TRBV4-1|NA|TRBJ1-1|NA
CASSQVVNTEAFF
TGCGCCAGCAGCCAAGTAGTGAACACTGAAGCTTTCTTT
>TRBV27|NA|TRBJ1-6|NA
CASSLLNSPLHF
TGTGCCAGCAGTTTATTGAATTCACCCCTCCACTTT
>TRBV19|TRBD1|TRBJ2-1|NA
CASSMTGKSEQFF
TGTGCCAGTAGTATGACAGGGAAGAGTGAGCAGTTCTTC
>TRBV9|NA|TRBJ1-2|NA
CASSTTAYGYTF
TGTGCCAGCAGCACGACAGCTTATGGCTACACCTTC
>TRBV9|NA|TRBJ2-7|NA
CASSPRSAYEQYF
TGTGCCAGCAGCCCGAGATCCGCCTACGAGCAGTACTTC
>TRBV6-6|NA|TRBJ2-7|NA
CASSYMAGEQYF
TGTGCCAGCAGTTACATGGCTGGCGAGCAGTACTTC
>TRBV7-6|NA|TRBJ1-4|NA
CASSSSGTNEKLFF
TGTGCCAGCAGCTCCTCCGGGACTAATGAAAAACTGTTTTTT
>TRBV10-2|TRBD1|TRBJ2-7|NA
CASRLTGKSYEQYF
TGCGCCAGCAGATTGACAGGGAAGTCCTACGAGCAGTACTTC
>TRBV14|NA|TRBJ2-7|NA
CASSRGIYEQYF
TGTGCCAGCAGCCGCGGGATCTACGAGCAGTACTTC
>TRBV19|NA|TRBJ1-1|NA
CASNTFSGNTEAFF
TGTGCCAGTAATACGTTCAGCGGAAACACTGAAGCTTTCTTT
>TRBV6-5|NA|TRBJ2-7|once
CASSPGRGEQYF
TGTGCCAGCAGTCCGGGTCGGGGCGAGCAGTACTTC
>TRBV11-2|NA|TRBJ1-1|NA
CASSLRGGGTEAFF
TGTGCCAGCAGCTTACGGGGCGGGGGAACTGAAGCTTTCTTT
>TRBV29-1|TRBD2|TRBJ2-1|NA
CSVELPGRHEQFF
TGCAGCGTTGAACTGCCCGGGAGGCATGAGCAGTTCTTC
>TRBV7-9|NA|TRBJ2-3|NA
CASSPRLGSTDTQYF
TGTGCCAGCAGCCCCAGACTGGGAAGCACAGATACGCAGTATTTT
>TRBV29-1|NA|TRBJ1-1|NA
CSVEAGRVAEAFF
TGCAGCGTTGAGGCGGGGAGGGTTGCTGAAGCTTTCTTT
>TRBV9|TRBD2|TRBJ2-4|NA
CASSLLAGGVKNIQYF
TGTGCCAGCAGCCTACTAGCGGGAGGGGTCAAAAACATTCAGTACTTC
>TRBV27|NA|TRBJ2-1|NA
CASSFGGGGQKFF
TGTGCCAGCAGTTTTGGTGGCGGTGGACAAAAGTTCTTC
>TRBV5-6|NA|TRBJ2-1|once
CASSRELLGTNYYNEQFF
TGTGCCAGCAGCCGAGAACTTCTCGGGACAAACTACTACAATGAGCAGTTCTTC
>TRBV29-1|TRBD2|TRBJ2-1|NA
CSVETGGSWTPVNSYNEQFF
TGCAGCGTTGAGACCGGGGGGTCCTGGACCCCCGTAAACTCCTACAATGAGCAGTTCTTC